The rows below give T cell receptor beta chains drawn from one sample of a study of identifying expanded T cells in peripheral blood. Libraries were prepared by immunoSEQ multiplex PCR; TCRdb keeps only in-frame clonotypes and omits some of them. The table shows 90,000 to 95,000 clones, with roughly 86% occurring only once. Sequencing was performed on blood. These receptors originate from a person aged 18-70 years in good health. Both conserved end residues are part of each CDR3. Each record gives: V gene, J gene, CDR3 length, D gene, clone size, CDR3 protein, CDR3 DNA. The D gene is left open where the match is weak. Rows give clone size only sometimes, using once, few, many, or a class for an expanded clone.

>TRBV7-9|TRBJ1-2|12|NA|few
CASSSLGYGYTF
TGTGCCAGCAGCTCCTTGGGGTATGGCTACACCTTC
>TRBV29-1|TRBJ2-1|11|NA|NA
CSADLPGKQFF
TGCAGCGCCGACCTCCCGGGGAAGCAGTTCTTC
>TRBV6-5|TRBJ1-5|15|NA|NA
CASSYSQGSNQPQHF
TGTGCCAGCAGTTACAGTCAGGGGAGCAATCAGCCCCAGCATTTT
>TRBV11-2|TRBJ1-2|13|NA|NA
CASSLGEGEGYTF
TGTGCCAGCAGCTTAGGGGAGGGAGAAGGCTACACTTTC
>TRBV29-1|TRBJ1-1|13|NA|NA
CSVEASRNTEAFF
TGCAGCGTTGAAGCATCGAGGAACACTGAAGCTTTCTTT
>TRBV5-1|TRBJ1-5|13|NA|NA
CASSSDGRQPQHF
TGCGCCAGCAGCTCGGACGGTAGGCAGCCCCAGCATTTT
>TRBV7-3|TRBJ2-3|15|NA|NA
CASSFNLAKTDTQYF
TGTGCCAGCAGCTTTAATTTAGCGAAGACAGATACGCAGTATTTT
>TRBV7-2|TRBJ2-2|16|TRBD1|NA
CASSAPQGARTGELFF
TGTGCCAGCAGCGCACCACAGGGGGCGCGGACCGGGGAGCTGTTTTTT
>TRBV18|TRBJ2-3|13|NA|NA
CASSPQRTDTQYF
TGTGCCAGCTCACCACAACGCACAGATACGCAGTATTTT
>TRBV27|TRBJ2-1|14|NA|once
CASSLTGSYNEQFF
TGTGCCAGCAGTTTAACGGGCAGCTACAATGAGCAGTTCTTC
>TRBV7-9|TRBJ1-1|14|NA|once
CASSFTGSATEAFF
TGTGCCAGCAGCTTTACAGGGTCCGCCACTGAAGCTTTCTTT
>TRBV29-1|TRBJ2-3|16|TRBD1|NA
CSVTGQGAQGTDTQYF
TGCAGCGTGACGGGACAGGGGGCGCAGGGCACAGATACGCAGTATTTT
>TRBV18|TRBJ2-3|15|TRBD2|NA
CASSRPGLESDTQYF
TGTGCCAGCTCACGACCGGGACTAGAAAGCGATACGCAGTATTTT
>TRBV5-5|TRBJ2-6|18|NA|NA
CASSLVQGGRSGANVLTF
TGTGCCAGCAGCTTGGTGCAGGGGGGAAGGTCTGGGGCCAACGTCCTGACTTTC
>TRBV15|TRBJ2-7|15|TRBD1|NA
CATSREGTGTYEQYF
TGTGCCACCAGCAGAGAAGGGACAGGGACCTACGAGCAGTACTTC
>TRBV7-9|TRBJ2-2|14|NA|NA
CASRLTGTTGELFF
TGTGCCAGCAGATTGACAGGAACAACCGGGGAGCTGTTTTTT
>TRBV19|TRBJ1-2|14|NA|NA
CASSHPATNYGYTF
TGTGCCAGTAGTCACCCTGCGACTAACTATGGCTACACCTTC
>TRBV6-4|TRBJ2-2|14|NA|NA
CASRGLDNTGELFF
TGTGCCAGCAGAGGACTCGATAACACCGGGGAGCTGTTTTTT
>TRBV2|TRBJ1-6|15|NA|NA
CASKLEGVSNSPLHF
TGTGCCAGCAAGTTAGAGGGGGTTTCTAATTCACCCCTCCACTTT
>TRBV2|TRBJ2-4|16|NA|NA
CASSEVAYGQGNIQYF
TGTGCCAGCAGTGAAGTTGCCTACGGCCAGGGGAACATTCAGTACTTC
>TRBV5-1|TRBJ1-3|17|NA|NA
CASSPSGPGHSGNTIYF
TGCGCCAGCAGCCCCAGTGGGCCCGGACACTCTGGAAACACCATATATTTT
>TRBV6-5|TRBJ1-1|14|NA|once
CASSYSTDGTEAFF
TGTGCCAGCAGTTACTCAACCGACGGCACTGAAGCTTTCTTT
>TRBV9|TRBJ2-5|14|NA|NA
CASTKMGGEGTQYF
TGTGCCAGCACAAAGATGGGGGGCGAAGGGACCCAGTACTTC
>TRBV7-2|TRBJ2-1|15|NA|once
CASRLTGSSYNEQFF
TGTGCCAGCAGACTTACAGGGAGCTCCTACAATGAGCAGTTCTTC
>TRBV27|TRBJ2-5|13|TRBD2|few
CASRVSGGETQYF
TGTGCCAGCAGGGTTTCGGGAGGGGAGACCCAGTACTTC
>TRBV27|TRBJ1-1|17|TRBD1|NA
CASTKWGRTGTNTEAFF
TGTGCCAGCACTAAGTGGGGCCGGACAGGGACGAACACTGAAGCTTTCTTT
>TRBV6-1|TRBJ1-5|14|NA|once
CASKNPAFNQPQHF
TGTGCCAGCAAAAATCCGGCCTTCAATCAGCCCCAGCATTTT
>TRBV7-2|TRBJ1-5|14|TRBD1|NA
CASTVRGSGQPQHF
TGTGCCAGCACCGTCAGGGGGTCGGGGCAGCCCCAGCATTTT
>TRBV19|TRBJ1-2|14|NA|few
CASSDGQKNYGYTF
TGTGCCAGTAGTGATGGACAGAAAAACTATGGCTACACCTTC
>TRBV7-8|TRBJ1-3|15|NA|NA
CASSSIRDLGNTIYF
TGTGCCAGCAGCTCCATCCGGGACCTTGGAAACACCATATATTTT
>TRBV18|TRBJ2-7|16|TRBD2|NA
CASSPPVAGYSYEQYF
TGTGCCAGCTCCCCCCCGGTAGCGGGGTACTCCTACGAGCAGTACTTC